The following is a TCR beta chain sequence with its context. The V gene's germline CDR1 is GTSNPN and CDR2 SVGIG (reference sequence). The CDR3 covers 12 residues. The germline V and J ends were trimmed by 0 bases and 5 bases, with 7 bases remaining between them. TCRdb passed the RT-PCR reads through MiXCR, listing each CDR3 protein once. The data contain 200,000 to 250,000 distinct CDR3 sequences, less than 50% of them singletons. This sample is drawn from a study of patients and donors after allogeneic stem cell transplantation. The gene calls are TRBV30 and TRBJ1-2; D gene uncertain. The source of this sequence is a human donor who was either an allogeneic HSCT recipient or a stem cell or donor lymphocyte infusion donor (not recorded which). It is not recorded whose cells these are; they may come from a transplant donor. Material for sequencing was blood, either unsorted or a sorted T cell fraction (not recorded which). The CDR3 nucleotides read TGTGCCTGGAGTGTACAAGGGTATGGCTACACCTTC. This translates into CAWSVQGYGYTF.